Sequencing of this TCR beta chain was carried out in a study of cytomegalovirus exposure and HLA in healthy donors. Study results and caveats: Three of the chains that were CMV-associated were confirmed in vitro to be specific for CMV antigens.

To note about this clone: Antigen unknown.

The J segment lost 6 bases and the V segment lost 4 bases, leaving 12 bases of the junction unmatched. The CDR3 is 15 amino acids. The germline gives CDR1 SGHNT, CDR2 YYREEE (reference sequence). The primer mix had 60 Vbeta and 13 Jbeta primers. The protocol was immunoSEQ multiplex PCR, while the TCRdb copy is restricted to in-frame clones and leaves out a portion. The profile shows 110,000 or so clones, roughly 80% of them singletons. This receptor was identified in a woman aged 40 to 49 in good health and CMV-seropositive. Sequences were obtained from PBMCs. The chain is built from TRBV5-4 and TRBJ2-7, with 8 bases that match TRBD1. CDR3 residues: CASSTVDRVLSEQYF. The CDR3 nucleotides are TGTGCCAGCAGCACAGTGGACAGGGTTCTCTCCGAGCAGTACTTC.